These 7 T cell receptor beta chains share one sample of origin, sequenced in a study of blood T cell repertoires in COVID-19. Clones were read by immunoSEQ multiplex PCR, and TCRdb kept only the in-frame ones, dropping some. This sample has approximately 110,000 clones; just over 85% occur once, and the top ten carry 0.88%. The specimen sequenced was peripheral blood. The receptors come from a woman aged 50 to 60 with active or convalescent COVID-19.

The chain carries TRBV29-1 and TRBJ2-3, with 14 bases fitting TRBD2. Germline CDR1 and CDR2: SQVTM and ANQGSEA. This CDR3 is built from 15 residues. With V trimmed by 4 bases and J by 5 bases, 5 bases remained unmatched. The CDR3 coding sequence is TGCAGCGTTGGGGGGGGACTAGCGGGAGTAGATACGCAGTATTTT. The encoded protein is CSVGGGLAGVDTQYF.

The chain joins TRBV7-9 to TRBJ2-3; D perhaps matches TRBD2 (6 bases). V shed 1 base and J shed 4 bases, with 18 bases lying between them. Germline V gene data show CDR1 as SEHNR and CDR2 as FQNEAQ (reference sequence). The CDR3 extends over 17 amino acids. CDR3 loop: CASSLDRVGGVADTQYF. For the CDR3, the DNA is TGTGCCAGCAGCTTAGATAGGGTGGGAGGCGTAGCAGATACGCAGTATTTT.

This chain connects TRBV6-5 to TRBJ1-6; D uncertain. Looked up from germline, CDR1 is MNHEY and CDR2 is SVGAGI. V was cut by 6 bases and J by 7 bases, with 13 bases left in between. There are 14 residues in the CDR3. CDR3 in DNA: TGTGCCAGCAGCCGACTTACTTCAAATTCACCCCTCCACTTT. It translates to CASSRLTSNSPLHF.

The chain links TRBV11-2 to TRBJ1-5; 7 nucleotides agree with TRBD1. CDR1 and CDR2 from the germline V gene are SGHAT and FQNNGV. V was pared by 1 base and J by 4 bases, with 10 bases of the junction left unmatched. The CDR3 has 17 amino acids. The CDR3 loop reads CASSLGQGDMGNQPQHF. The CDR3 DNA follows: TGTGCCAGCAGCTTAGGACAGGGTGATATGGGTAATCAGCCCCAGCATTTT.

The chain joins TRBV7-8 to TRBJ1-3; D is uncertain. CDR1 is SGHVS and CDR2 is FQNEAQ in the germline V gene. Trimming pared 5 bases from V and 0 bases from J, leaving 8 bases between. The CDR3 consists of 14 residues. The DNA for the CDR3 is TGTGCCAGCAGCCTGAGAGACTCTGGAAACACCATATATTTT. Translating it yields CASSLRDSGNTIYF.

The chain employs TRBV14 and TRBJ2-6; D is ambiguous. The V gene's germline CDR1 is SGHDN and CDR2 FVKESK. The CDR3 totals 14 residues. The ends were cut back, 4 bases at V and 2 bases at J, with 6 bases in the middle. CDR3 sequence (DNA): TGTGCCAGCAGCCCCTCCCCTGGGGCCAACGTCCTGACTTTC. It codes for CASSPSPGANVLTF.

V is TRBV6-5 and J is TRBJ2-2; 12 nucleotides line up with TRBD1. There are 16 residues in the CDR3. J lost 5 bases, V lost 2 bases, and 3 bases had no gene match. CDR1 is MNHEY and CDR2 is SVGAGI in the germline V gene. The CDR3 DNA reads TGTGCCAGCAGTTACCGGGACAGGGGGCGAACCGGGGAGCTGTTTTTT. It codes for CASSYRDRGRTGELFF.